This TCR beta chain originates from a study of spatial heterogeneity in lung cancer. Looked up from germline, CDR1 is MNHEY and CDR2 is SVGEGT. Trimming stripped 6 bases from V and 0 bases from J, with 16 bases between. The CDR3 is 16 residues long. Stated time point: sample taken at primary tumor resection. Extraction of whole RNA from tumor, nontumor lung or frozen PBMC preceded unsorted sequencing. Each CDR3 protein is one row after TCRdb ran MiXCR on the 5' RACE reads. The table shows some 50,000 distinct CDR3 sequences, with around 7.6% occurring only once. The gene calls are TRBV6-2 or TRBV6-3 and TRBJ2-3; D remains ambiguous. This clonotype was sampled from a female donor with early-stage non-small cell lung cancer. The material was PBMCs, obtained at surgery. In DNA form, the CDR3 reads TGTGCCAGCAGCCACGCCGTGGCAGCTAGCACAGATACGCAGTATTTT. Translated: CASSHAVAASTDTQYF.